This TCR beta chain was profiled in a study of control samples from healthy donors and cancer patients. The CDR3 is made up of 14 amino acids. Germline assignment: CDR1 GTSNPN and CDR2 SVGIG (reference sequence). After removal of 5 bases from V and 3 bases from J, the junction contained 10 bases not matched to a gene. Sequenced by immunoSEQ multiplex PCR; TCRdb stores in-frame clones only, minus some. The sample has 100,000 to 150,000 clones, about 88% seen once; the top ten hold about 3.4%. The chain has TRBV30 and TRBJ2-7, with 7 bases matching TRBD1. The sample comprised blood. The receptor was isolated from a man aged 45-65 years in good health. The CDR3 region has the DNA TGTGCCTGGTCCCCCTCGGCAGGGGGCTACGAGCAGTACTTC. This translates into CAWSPSAGGYEQYF.